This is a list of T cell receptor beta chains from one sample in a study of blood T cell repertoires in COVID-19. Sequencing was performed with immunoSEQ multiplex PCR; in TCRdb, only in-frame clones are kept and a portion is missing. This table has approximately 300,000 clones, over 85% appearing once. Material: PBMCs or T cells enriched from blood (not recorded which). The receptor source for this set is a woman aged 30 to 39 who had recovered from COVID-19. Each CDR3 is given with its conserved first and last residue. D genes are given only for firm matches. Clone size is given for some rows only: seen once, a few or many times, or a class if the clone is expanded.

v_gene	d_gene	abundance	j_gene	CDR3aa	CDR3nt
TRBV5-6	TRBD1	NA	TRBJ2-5	CASSGTVQETQYF	TGTGCCAGCAGCGGGACAGTCCAAGAGACCCAGTACTTC
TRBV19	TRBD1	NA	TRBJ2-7	CASSIAQGSFEQYF	TGTGCCAGTAGTATAGCACAGGGGAGCTTCGAGCAGTACTTC
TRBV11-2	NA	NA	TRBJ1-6	CASSTGTPSSYNSPLHF	TGTGCCAGCAGCACCGGGACACCAAGCTCCTATAATTCACCCCTCCACTTT
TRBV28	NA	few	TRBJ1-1	CASTKQGGNTEAFF	TGTGCCAGCACAAAACAGGGTGGGAACACTGAAGCTTTCTTT
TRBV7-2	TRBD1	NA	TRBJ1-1	CASSSQTGGNDEAFF	TGTGCCAGCAGCTCCCAGACAGGGGGCAATGATGAAGCTTTCTTT
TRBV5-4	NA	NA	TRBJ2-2	CAIRGNHTGELFF	TGTGCCATTAGGGGGAACCACACCGGGGAGCTGTTTTTT
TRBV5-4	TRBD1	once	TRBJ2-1	CASSPGQGATNEQFF	TGTGCCAGCAGCCCGGGACAGGGGGCAACGAATGAGCAGTTCTTC
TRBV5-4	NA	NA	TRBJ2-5	CASSLWGGQETQYF	TGTGCCAGCAGCCTCTGGGGCGGCCAAGAGACCCAGTACTTC
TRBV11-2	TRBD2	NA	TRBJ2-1	CASSLVLPGLAGKYEQFF	TGTGCCAGCAGCTTAGTTTTGCCCGGACTAGCGGGAAAGTATGAGCAGTTCTTC
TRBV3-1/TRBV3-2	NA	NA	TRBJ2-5	CASSQVRGGLETQYF	TGTGCCAGCAGCCAAGTACGCGGCGGATTAGAGACCCAGTACTTC
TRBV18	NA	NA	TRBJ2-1	CASSPQASSYNEQFF	TGTGCCAGCTCACCACAAGCTAGCTCCTACAATGAGCAGTTCTTC
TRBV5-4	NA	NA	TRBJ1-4	CASSFGGSNEKLFF	TGTGCCAGCAGCTTCGGAGGAAGTAATGAAAAACTGTTTTTT
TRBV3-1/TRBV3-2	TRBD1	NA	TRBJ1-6	CASSLGTGVGRNSPLHF	TGTGCCAGCAGCCTCGGGACAGGGGTTGGAAGGAATTCACCCCTCCACTTT
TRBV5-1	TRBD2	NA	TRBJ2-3	CASSRGLAAFTDTQYF	TGCGCCAGCAGCAGGGGACTAGCGGCCTTCACAGATACGCAGTATTTT
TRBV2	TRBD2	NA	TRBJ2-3	CASSDRLAEPTDTQYF	TGTGCCAGCAGTGACCGGCTAGCGGAGCCCACAGATACGCAGTATTTT
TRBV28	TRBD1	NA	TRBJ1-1	CASSFGQGAAFF	TGTGCCAGCAGTTTCGGCCAGGGGGCAGCTTTCTTT
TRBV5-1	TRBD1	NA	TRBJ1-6	CASSRTGTDNSPLHF	TGCGCCAGCAGCAGAACCGGGACAGATAATTCACCCCTCCACTTT
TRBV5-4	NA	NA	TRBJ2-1	CASSSIESGEFF	TGTGCCAGCAGCTCTATAGAGTCCGGGGAGTTCTTC